The rows below give T cell receptor beta chains drawn from one sample of a study of human T cells and chemical hapten exposure. In TCRdb, the 5' RACE reads were re-called with MiXCR into one record per CDR3 protein. The sample lists fewer than 150,000 distinct CDR3 sequences; 15% to 20% were seen once. The source is a human donor in good health. Both conserved end residues are part of each CDR3. Fields, in order: CDR3 protein, CDR3 DNA, V gene, D gene, clone size, J gene, CDR3 length. A D gene is named only where the DNA matches it firmly. Where a row states a size, it is once, few, many or the class of an expanded clone; other rows omit it.

CASTSRPPRASRPYEQYF TGTGCCAGCACCTCCCGTCCCCCCCGAGCCTCGCGCCCCTACGAGCAGTACTTC TRBV11-2 NA few TRBJ2-7 18
CASSQRQNYNEQFF TGTGCCAGCAGCCAGAGACAGAACTACAATGAGCAGTTCTTC TRBV3-1 NA NA TRBJ2-1 14
CASSSQDGHEQFF TGCGCCAGCAGCAGCCAAGACGGGCATGAGCAGTTCTTC TRBV5-1 NA few TRBJ2-1 13
CAWRTGELFF TGTGCCTGGAGAACCGGGGAGCTGTTTTTT TRBV30 NA few TRBJ2-2 10
CASSLLAGPNTGELFF TGTGCCAGCTCATTACTAGCGGGACCGAACACCGGGGAGCTGTTTTTT TRBV2 TRBD2 NA TRBJ2-2 16
CASSLGAMGNQPQHF TGTGCCAGCAGCTTAGGAGCCATGGGCAATCAGCCCCAGCATTTT TRBV7-9 NA few TRBJ1-5 15
CASSPGRNQPQHF TGTGCCAGCAGCCCAGGTAGAAATCAGCCCCAGCATTTT TRBV6-2/TRBV6-3 NA NA TRBJ1-5 13
CASTPRQTRSTEAFF TGTGCCAGCACCCCTCGACAAACTCGATCCACTGAAGCTTTCTTT TRBV28 NA few TRBJ1-1 15
CSVERGSTQYF TGCAGCGTTGAGAGAGGATCTACGCAGTATTTT TRBV29-1 NA NA TRBJ2-3 11
CASSRSASTDTQYF TGTGCCAGCAGCCGGTCCGCAAGCACAGATACGCAGTATTTT TRBV11-2 NA few TRBJ2-3 14
CASSPSPSLNEQFF TGTGCCAGCAGCCCATCGCCGTCACTCAATGAGCAGTTCTTC TRBV11-2 NA NA TRBJ2-1 14
CASRRRSSYEQYF TGTGCCAGCCGGAGGCGGAGCTCCTACGAGCAGTACTTC TRBV18 NA few TRBJ2-7 13
CASSYGLLTGEDGYTF TGTGCCAGCAGTTACGGCCTCCTAACGGGAGAGGATGGCTACACCTTC TRBV6-5 NA NA TRBJ1-2 16
CASTPGEEDTQYF TGTGCCAGCACCCCCGGCGAGGAGGATACGCAGTATTTT TRBV6-2/TRBV6-3 NA NA TRBJ2-3 13
CASRVASEAFF TGTGCCAGCAGGGTGGCATCGGAAGCTTTCTTT TRBV2 NA few TRBJ1-1 11
CASSYRTPQETQYF TGTGCCAGCAGTTACCGGACACCCCAAGAGACCCAGTACTTC TRBV27 NA NA TRBJ2-5 14
CASSSGGARMNTEAFF TGTGCCAGCAGTTCAGGGGGCGCGAGGATGAACACTGAAGCTTTCTTT TRBV25-1 TRBD1 few TRBJ1-1 16
CASSLLWGLGNEQYF TGCGCCAGCAGCCTCCTTTGGGGACTCGGGAACGAGCAGTACTTC TRBV4-1 NA few TRBJ2-7 15
CASSLAGGSDGYTF TGTGCCAGCAGCTTAGCAGGTGGTAGTGATGGCTACACCTTC TRBV7-9 NA NA TRBJ1-2 14
CASRRVSYNEQFF TGTGCCAGTAGAAGGGTCTCCTACAATGAGCAGTTCTTC TRBV28 NA NA TRBJ2-1 13
CASSFSRAPGQPRRGYTF TGTGCCAGCAGTTTTTCAAGGGCCCCCGGCCAACCCCGGCGGGGCTACACCTTC TRBV28 NA few TRBJ1-2 18
CASGRGSWDEQFF TGTGCCAGCGGGAGAGGTTCGTGGGATGAGCAGTTCTTC TRBV13 NA few TRBJ2-1 13
CASSLRTGGSYGYTF TGTGCCAGCAGCTTAAGGACAGGGGGCTCCTATGGCTACACCTTC TRBV27 TRBD1 few TRBJ1-2 15
CAWSNSGTGLDEQFF TGTGCCTGGAGTAACTCCGGGACTGGCTTAGATGAGCAGTTCTTC TRBV30 NA NA TRBJ2-1 15
CASSLKRGMDTEAFF TGTGCCAGCAGCTTAAAGCGGGGGATGGACACTGAAGCTTTCTTT TRBV7-3 NA NA TRBJ1-1 15
CSVGGAASRNEKLFF TGCAGCGTTGGGGGGGCTGCAAGCCGTAATGAAAAACTGTTTTTT TRBV29-1 NA many TRBJ1-4 15
CASSPLDRISNQPQHF TGTGCCAGCAGTCCCCTGGACAGAATCAGCAATCAGCCCCAGCATTTT TRBV27 NA NA TRBJ1-5 16